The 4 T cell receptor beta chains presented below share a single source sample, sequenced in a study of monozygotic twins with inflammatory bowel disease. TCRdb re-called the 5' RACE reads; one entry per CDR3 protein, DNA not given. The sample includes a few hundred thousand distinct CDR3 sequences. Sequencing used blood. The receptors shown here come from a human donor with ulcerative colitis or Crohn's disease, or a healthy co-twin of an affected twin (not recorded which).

The CDR3 sequence is CAIQKGTPDYEQYF. This chain connects TRBV10-3 to TRBJ2-7; the D call from TCRdb, TRBD2, cannot be confirmed without DNA. The CDR3 sequence is 14 residues long. Per germline, CDR1 ENHRY and CDR2 SYGVKD.

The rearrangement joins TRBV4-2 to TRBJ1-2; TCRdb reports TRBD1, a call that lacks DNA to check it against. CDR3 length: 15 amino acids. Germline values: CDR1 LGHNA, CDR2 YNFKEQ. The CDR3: CASSQEVWDDYGYTF.

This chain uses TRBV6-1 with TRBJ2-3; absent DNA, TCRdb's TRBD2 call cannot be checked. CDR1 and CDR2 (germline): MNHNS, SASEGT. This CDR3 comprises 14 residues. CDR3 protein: CASSEPLTSVGQYF.

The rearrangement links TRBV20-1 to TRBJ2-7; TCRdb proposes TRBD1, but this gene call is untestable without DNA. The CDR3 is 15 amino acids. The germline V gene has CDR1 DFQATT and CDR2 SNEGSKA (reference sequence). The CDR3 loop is CSAPTGNDLRTEQYF.